Here is one T cell receptor (beta chain) with its context. CDR1 and CDR2 (germline): SGHVS, FNYEAQ. The CDR3 is made up of 17 amino acids. Trimming removed 2 bases from V and 1 base from J; junction bases left unmatched: 4. The data originate from a study of PD-1 blockade in classical Hodgkin lymphoma. Method: immunoSEQ multiplex PCR; TCRdb's copy keeps in-frame clones and lacks some. The sample has about 4,500 clones, around 80% seen once; the top ten hold more than 20%. All the patients suffered relapse after autologous stem cell transplantation, and brentuximab vedotin exposure differed. The study isolated CD8+ T cells from thawed PBMCs by magnetic negative selection.

This sequence joins TRBV7-6 and TRBJ2-1, with 11 bases identical to TRBD2. The receptor was derived from a human donor with classical Hodgkin lymphoma. The specimen was CD8+ T cells from blood, collected at baseline. DNA of the CDR3: TGTGCCAGCAGCTTACTGACTAGCGGGACTTCCTACAATGAGCAGTTCTTC. It yields the protein CASSLLTSGTSYNEQFF.